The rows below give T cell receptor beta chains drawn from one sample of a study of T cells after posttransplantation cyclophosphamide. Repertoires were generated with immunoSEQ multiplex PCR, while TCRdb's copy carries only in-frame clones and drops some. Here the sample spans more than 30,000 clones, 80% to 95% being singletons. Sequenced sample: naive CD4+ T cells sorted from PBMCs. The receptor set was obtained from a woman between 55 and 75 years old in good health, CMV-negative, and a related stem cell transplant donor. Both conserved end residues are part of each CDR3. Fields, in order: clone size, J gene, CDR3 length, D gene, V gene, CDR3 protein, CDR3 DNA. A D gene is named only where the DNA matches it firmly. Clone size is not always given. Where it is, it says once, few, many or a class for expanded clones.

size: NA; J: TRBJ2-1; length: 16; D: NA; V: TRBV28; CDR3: CASRPSIAAPYNEQFF; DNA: TGTGCCAGCAGGCCTTCCATCGCGGCCCCGTACAATGAGCAGTTCTTC
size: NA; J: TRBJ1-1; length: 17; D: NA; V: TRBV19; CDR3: CASSLVMKELRTVEAFF; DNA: TGTGCCAGTAGTCTCGTCATGAAAGAATTGCGCACTGTTGAAGCTTTCTTT
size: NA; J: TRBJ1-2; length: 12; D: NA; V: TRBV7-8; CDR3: CASSLGQGSYTF; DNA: TGTGCCAGCAGCTTAGGCCAGGGAAGCTACACCTTC
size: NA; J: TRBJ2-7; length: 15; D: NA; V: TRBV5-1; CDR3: CASSLEGVAAYEQYF; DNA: TGCGCCAGCAGCTTGGAGGGGGTAGCAGCCTACGAGCAGTACTTC
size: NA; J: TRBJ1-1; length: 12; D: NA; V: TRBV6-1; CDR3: CASRQERTEAFF; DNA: TGTGCCAGCAGACAGGAAAGAACTGAAGCTTTCTTT
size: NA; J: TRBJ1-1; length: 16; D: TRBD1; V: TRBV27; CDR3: CASRPDRGRAVTEAFF; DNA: TGTGCCAGCAGGCCCGACAGGGGAAGAGCGGTCACTGAAGCTTTCTTT
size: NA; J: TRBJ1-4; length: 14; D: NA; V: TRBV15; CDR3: CATSIFGSGEKLFF; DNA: TGTGCCACCAGCATTTTTGGGAGCGGAGAAAAACTGTTTTTT
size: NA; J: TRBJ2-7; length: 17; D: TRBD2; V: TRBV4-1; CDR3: CASSQVGTSGRTHEQYF; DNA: TGCGCCAGCAGCCAAGTCGGTACTAGCGGGAGGACCCACGAGCAGTACTTC
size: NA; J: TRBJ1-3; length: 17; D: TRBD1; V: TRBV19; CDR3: CASSGRTGGASGNTIYF; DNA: TGTGCCAGTAGTGGGCGGACAGGGGGTGCCTCTGGAAACACCATATATTTT
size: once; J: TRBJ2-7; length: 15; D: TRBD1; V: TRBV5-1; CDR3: CASSNRTGGPYEQYF; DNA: TGCGCCAGCAGCAACCGGACAGGGGGCCCCTACGAGCAGTACTTC
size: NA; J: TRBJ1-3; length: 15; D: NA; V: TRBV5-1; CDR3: CASSLDRVSGNTIYF; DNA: TGCGCCAGCAGCTTGGACAGGGTCTCTGGAAACACCATATATTTT
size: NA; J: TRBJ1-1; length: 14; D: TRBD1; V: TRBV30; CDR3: CAWRQGGFDTEAFF; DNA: TGTGCCTGGAGACAGGGGGGGTTTGACACTGAAGCTTTCTTT
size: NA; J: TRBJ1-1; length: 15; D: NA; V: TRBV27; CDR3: CASSPRGGAGTEAFF; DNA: TGTGCCAGCAGTCCACGGGGGGGCGCTGGCACTGAAGCTTTCTTT
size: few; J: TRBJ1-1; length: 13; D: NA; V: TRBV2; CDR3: CAIMRGKNTEAFF; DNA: TGTGCGATAATGCGGGGGAAGAACACTGAAGCTTTCTTT
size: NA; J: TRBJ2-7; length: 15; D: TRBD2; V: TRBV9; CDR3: CASSVELAAPYEQYF; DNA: TGTGCCAGCAGCGTAGAACTAGCGGCCCCCTACGAGCAGTACTTC
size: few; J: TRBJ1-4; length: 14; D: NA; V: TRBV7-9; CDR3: CASSFGGTNEKLFF; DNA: TGTGCCAGCAGCTTTGGAGGGACTAATGAAAAACTGTTTTTT
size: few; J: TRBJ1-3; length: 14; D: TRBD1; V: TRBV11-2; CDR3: CASSPGDSIFTIYF; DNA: TGTGCCAGCAGCCCGGGGGACAGCATATTCACCATATATTTT